The T cell receptor (beta chain) described here comes from a study of cytomegalovirus exposure and HLA in healthy donors. V was pared by 6 bases and J by 8 bases, with 10 bases of the junction left unmatched. The length of the CDR3 is 14 residues. Germline CDR1 is MDHEN and CDR2 is SYDVKM. PCR amplification relied on 60 Vbeta primers (plus 13 Jbeta primers). Assay used: immunoSEQ multiplex PCR; TCRdb lists only in-frame clones, some missing. The data show about 130,000 clones, more than 70% seen once. Of note for this clone: What it binds is not known.

Regarding the study as a whole: Analysis was carried out at a later point, and it linked a missense DCLRE1C variant to TCR beta V- and J-gene trimming.

The sequence derives from a man aged 25-40 years in good health and CMV-seronegative. This sequence joins TRBV28 and TRBJ1-2; 9 bases map to TRBD1. Sample: PBMCs. The CDR3 DNA follows: TGTGCCAGCAGCTTGGTAGACAGGGGGGGAGGCTACACCTTC. Translating gives CASSLVDRGGGYTF.